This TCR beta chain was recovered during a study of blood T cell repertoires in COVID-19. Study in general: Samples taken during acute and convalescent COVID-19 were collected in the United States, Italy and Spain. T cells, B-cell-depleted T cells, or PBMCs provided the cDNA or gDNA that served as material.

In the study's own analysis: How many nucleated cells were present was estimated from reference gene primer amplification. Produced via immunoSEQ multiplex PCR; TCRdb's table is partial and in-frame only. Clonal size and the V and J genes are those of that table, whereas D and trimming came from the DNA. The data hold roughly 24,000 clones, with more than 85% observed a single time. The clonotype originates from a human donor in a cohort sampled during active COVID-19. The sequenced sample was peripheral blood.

The CDR3, as DNA: TGTGCCAGTGCTCTCCTAGGGGTGGACTATGGCTACACCTTC. This gives the protein CASALLGVDYGYTF. The chain joins TRBV6-5 to TRBJ1-2, with a weak D call TRBD1 (5 bases). Germline V gives CDR1 MNHEY, CDR2 SVGAGI. The CDR3 runs 14 residues. Between the trimmed V and J ends, which lost 9 bases and 3 bases, there was a span of 17 bases.